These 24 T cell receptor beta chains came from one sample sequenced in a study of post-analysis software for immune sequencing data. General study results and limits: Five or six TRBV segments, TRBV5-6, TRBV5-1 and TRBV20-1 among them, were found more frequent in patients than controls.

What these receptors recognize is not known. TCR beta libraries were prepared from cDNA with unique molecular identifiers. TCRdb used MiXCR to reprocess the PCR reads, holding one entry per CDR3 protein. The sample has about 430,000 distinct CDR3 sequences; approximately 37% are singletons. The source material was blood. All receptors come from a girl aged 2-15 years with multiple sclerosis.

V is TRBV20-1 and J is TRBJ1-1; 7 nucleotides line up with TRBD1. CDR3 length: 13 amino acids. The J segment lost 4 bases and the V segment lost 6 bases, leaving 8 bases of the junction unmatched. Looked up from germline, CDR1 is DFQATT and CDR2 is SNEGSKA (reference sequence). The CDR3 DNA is TGCAGTGCAAGACAGGGAAGGGGCACTGAAGCTTTCTTT. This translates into CSARQGRGTEAFF.

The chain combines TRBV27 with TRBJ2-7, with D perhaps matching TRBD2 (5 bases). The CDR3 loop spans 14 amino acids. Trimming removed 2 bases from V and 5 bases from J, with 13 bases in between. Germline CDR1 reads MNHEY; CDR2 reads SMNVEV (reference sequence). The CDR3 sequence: CASSLGWAGDEQYF. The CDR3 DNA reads TGTGCCAGCAGTTTAGGCTGGGCGGGCGACGAGCAGTACTTC.

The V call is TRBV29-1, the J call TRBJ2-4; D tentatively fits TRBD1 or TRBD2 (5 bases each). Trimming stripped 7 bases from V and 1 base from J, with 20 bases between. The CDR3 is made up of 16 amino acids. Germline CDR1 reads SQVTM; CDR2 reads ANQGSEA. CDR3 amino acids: CSAIIMGDYAKNIQYF. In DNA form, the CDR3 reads TGCAGCGCTATCATTATGGGGGATTACGCCAAAAACATTCAGTACTTC.

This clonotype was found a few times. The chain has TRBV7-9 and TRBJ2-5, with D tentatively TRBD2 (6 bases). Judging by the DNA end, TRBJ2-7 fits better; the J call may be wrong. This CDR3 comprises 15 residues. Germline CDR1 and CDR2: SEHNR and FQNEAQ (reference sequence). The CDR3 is CASSAAKAGSGEQYF. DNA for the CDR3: TGTGCCAGCAGCGCAGCCAAGGCGGGATCAGGCGAGCAGTACTTC.

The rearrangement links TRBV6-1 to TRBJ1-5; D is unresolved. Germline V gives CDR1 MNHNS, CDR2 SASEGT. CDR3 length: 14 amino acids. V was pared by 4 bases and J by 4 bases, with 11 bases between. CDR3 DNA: TGTGCCAGCAGTGCTAACAGAGGAAATCAGCCCCAGCATTTT. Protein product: CASSANRGNQPQHF.

The CDR3 sequence is CASSLTNRTGYSGANVLTF. Written as DNA, the CDR3 is TGTGCCAGCAGCTTAACTAATCGGACAGGGTACTCTGGGGCCAACGTCCTGACTTTC. The chain couples TRBV7-2 to TRBJ2-6; TRBD1 agrees at 8 bases. The CDR3 contains 19 residues. V lost 2 bases to trimming and J lost 0 bases; unmatched junction nucleotides: 9. Looked up from germline, CDR1 is SGHTA and CDR2 is FQGNSA.

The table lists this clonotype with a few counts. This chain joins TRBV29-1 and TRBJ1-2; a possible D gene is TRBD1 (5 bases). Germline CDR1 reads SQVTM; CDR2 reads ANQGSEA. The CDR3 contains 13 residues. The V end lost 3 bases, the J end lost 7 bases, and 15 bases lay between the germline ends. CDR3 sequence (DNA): TGCAGCGTTGACCGGGACGGCAGGTCTGGCTACACCTTC. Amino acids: CSVDRDGRSGYTF.

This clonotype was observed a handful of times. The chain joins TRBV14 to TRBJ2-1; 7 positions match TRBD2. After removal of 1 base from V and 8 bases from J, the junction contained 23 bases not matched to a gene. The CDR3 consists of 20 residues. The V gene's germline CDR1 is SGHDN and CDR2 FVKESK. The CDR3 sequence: CASSQVTRPRGRALMYEQFF. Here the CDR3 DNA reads TGTGCCAGCAGCCAAGTCACCAGGCCTCGAGGGAGGGCTTTGATGTATGAGCAGTTCTTC. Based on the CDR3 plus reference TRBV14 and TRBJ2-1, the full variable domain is EAGVTQFPSHSVIEKGQTVTLRCDPISGHDNLYWYRRVMGKEIKFLLHFVKESKQDESGMPNNRFLAERTGGTYSTLKVQPAELEDSGVYFCASSQVTRPRGRALMYEQFFGPGTRLTVL.

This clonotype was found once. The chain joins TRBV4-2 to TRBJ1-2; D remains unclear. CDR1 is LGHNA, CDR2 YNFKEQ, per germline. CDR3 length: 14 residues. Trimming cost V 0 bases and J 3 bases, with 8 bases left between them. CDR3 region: CASSQEYSYYGYTF. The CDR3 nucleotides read TGTGCCAGCAGCCAAGAGTACAGTTACTATGGCTACACCTTC.

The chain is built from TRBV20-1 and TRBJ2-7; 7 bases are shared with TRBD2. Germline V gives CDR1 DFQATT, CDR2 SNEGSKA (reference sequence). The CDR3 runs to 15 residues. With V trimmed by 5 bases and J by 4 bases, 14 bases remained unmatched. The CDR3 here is CSACPGETSSYEQYF. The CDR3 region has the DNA TGCAGTGCTTGCCCGGGGGAGACTAGCTCGTACGAGCAGTACTTC.

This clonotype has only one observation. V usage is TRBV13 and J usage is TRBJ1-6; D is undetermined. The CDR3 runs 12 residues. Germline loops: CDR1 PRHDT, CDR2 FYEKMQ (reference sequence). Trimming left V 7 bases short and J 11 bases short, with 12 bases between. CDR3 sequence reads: CASKAHGTPLHF. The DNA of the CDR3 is TGTGCCAGCAAAGCCCACGGGACACCCCTCCACTTT.

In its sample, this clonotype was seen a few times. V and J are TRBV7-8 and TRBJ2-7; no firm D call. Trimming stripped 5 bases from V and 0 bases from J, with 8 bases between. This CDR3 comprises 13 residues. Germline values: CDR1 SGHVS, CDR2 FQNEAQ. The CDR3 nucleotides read TGTGCCAGCAGCGCATCACACTCCTACGAGCAGTACTTC. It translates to CASSASHSYEQYF.

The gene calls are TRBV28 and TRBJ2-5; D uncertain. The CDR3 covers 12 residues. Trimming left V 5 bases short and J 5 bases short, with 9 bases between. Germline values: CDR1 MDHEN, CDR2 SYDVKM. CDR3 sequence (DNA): TGTGCCAGCAGTGACGTTCGGGAGACCCAGTACTTC. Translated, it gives CASSDVRETQYF.

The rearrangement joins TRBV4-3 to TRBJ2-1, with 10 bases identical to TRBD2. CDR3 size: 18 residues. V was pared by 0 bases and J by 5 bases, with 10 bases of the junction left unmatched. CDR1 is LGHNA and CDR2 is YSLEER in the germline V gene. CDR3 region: CASSQELLAGWVDNEQFF. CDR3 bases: TGCGCCAGCAGCCAAGAGTTACTAGCGGGGTGGGTTGACAATGAGCAGTTCTTC.

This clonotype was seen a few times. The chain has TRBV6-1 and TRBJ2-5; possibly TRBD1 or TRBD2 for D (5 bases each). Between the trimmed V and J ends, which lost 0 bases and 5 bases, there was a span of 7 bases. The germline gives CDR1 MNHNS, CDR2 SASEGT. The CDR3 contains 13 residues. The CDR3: CASSEAGEETQYF. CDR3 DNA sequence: TGTGCCAGCAGTGAAGCAGGGGAGGAGACCCAGTACTTC.

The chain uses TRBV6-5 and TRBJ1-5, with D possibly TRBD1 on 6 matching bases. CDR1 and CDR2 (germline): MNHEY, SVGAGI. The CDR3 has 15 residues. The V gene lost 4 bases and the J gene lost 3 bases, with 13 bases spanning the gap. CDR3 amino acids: CASSSVGTLNQPQHF. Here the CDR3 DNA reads TGTGCCAGCAGTTCCGTCGGGACACTCAATCAGCCCCAGCATTTT.

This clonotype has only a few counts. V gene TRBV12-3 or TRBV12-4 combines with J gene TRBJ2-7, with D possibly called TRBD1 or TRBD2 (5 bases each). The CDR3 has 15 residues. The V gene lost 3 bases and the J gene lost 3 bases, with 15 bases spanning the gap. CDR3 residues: CASSLSWGSHYEQYF. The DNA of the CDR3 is TGTGCCAGCAGTTTGTCGTGGGGGTCCCACTACGAGCAGTACTTC.

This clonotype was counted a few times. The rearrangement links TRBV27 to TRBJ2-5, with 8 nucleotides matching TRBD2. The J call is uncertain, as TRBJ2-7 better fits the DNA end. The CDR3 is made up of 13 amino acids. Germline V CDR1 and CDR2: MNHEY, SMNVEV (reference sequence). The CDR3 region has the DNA TGTGCCAGCAGAGTAGCGGGGAGCGGCGAGCAGTACTTC. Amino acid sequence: CASRVAGSGEQYF.

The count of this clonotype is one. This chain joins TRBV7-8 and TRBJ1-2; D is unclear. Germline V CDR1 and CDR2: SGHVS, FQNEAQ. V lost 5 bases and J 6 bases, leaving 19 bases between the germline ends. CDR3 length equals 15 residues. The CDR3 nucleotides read TGTGCCAGCAGCCTCCTCGGGGAAGGAGGCCATGGCTACACCTTC. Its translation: CASSLLGEGGHGYTF. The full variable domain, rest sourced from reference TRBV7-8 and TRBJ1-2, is GAGVSQSPRYKVAKRGQDVALRCDPISGHVSLFWYQQALGQGPEFLTYFQNEAQLDKSGLPSDRFFAERPEGSVSTLKIQRTQQEDSAVYLCASSLLGEGGHGYTFGSGTRLTVV.

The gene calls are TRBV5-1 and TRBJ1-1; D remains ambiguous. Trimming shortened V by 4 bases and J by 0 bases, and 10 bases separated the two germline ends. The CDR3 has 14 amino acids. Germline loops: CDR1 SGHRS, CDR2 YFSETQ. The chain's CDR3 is CASSPQTVNTEAFF. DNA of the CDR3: TGCGCCAGCAGCCCCCAGACGGTGAACACTGAAGCTTTCTTT.

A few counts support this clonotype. CDR3 residues: CASSSRAPGPSSGANVLTF. The CDR3 DNA reads as TGTGCCAGCAGCTCGAGGGCTCCGGGCCCAAGCTCTGGGGCCAACGTCCTGACTTTC. V gene TRBV7-3 combines with J gene TRBJ2-6; tentatively, D is TRBD2 (5 bases). V dropped 4 bases and J dropped 0 bases, with 19 bases sitting between them. This CDR3 has 19 residues. In germline, CDR1 is SGHTA, CDR2 FQGTGA.

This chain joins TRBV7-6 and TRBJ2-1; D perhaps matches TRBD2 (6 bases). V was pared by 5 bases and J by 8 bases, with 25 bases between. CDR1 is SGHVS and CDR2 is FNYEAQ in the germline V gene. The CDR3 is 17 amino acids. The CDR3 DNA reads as TGTGCCAGCAGCAGCCCTAGGGATAGCGGAAACGACGATGAGCAGTTCTTC. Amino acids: CASSSPRDSGNDDEQFF.

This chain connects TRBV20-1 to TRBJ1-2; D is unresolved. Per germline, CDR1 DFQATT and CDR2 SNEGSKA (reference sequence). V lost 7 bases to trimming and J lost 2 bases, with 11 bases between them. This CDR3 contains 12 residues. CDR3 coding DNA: TGCAGTGTCCCTAGGTCCAACTATGGCTACACCTTC. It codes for CSVPRSNYGYTF.

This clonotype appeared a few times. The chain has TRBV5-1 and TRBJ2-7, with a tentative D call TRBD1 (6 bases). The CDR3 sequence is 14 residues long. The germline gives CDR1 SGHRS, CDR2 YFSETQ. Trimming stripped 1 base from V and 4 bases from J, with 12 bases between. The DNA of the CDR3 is TGCGCCAGCAGCTTGTTACAGGGTCAATACGAGCAGTACTTC. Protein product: CASSLLQGQYEQYF.